Below are 17 T cell receptor beta chains sequenced from a single sample in a study of PD-1 blockade in mismatch repair-deficient tumors (dated by TCRdb to 2016 to 2017). The library was obtained by the immunoSEQ multiplex PCR assay. As stored in TCRdb, this immuneACCESS dataset retains in-frame rearrangements with V and J assigned. A fraction of the clones does not appear; measured against another copy, unresolved V genes explain less than half of the discrepancy, and the remainder lacks a known reason. Here the sample has about 38,000 clones; 80% to 90% occur a single time. Around 4.2% of the sample rests with the top ten. Sequencing was performed on peripheral blood, taken about 80 weeks after starting pembrolizumab. Every receptor here comes from an adult with mismatch repair-deficient cancer.

The V call is TRBV6-5, the J call TRBJ1-3, with D possibly matching TRBD1 (6 bases). The CDR3 is made up of 14 amino acids. Germline values: CDR1 MNHEY, CDR2 SVGAGI. The V gene lost 5 bases and the J gene lost 2 bases, with 10 bases spanning the gap. The DNA of the CDR3 is TGTGCCAGCAGTACAGGGTCAACTGGAAACACCATATATTTT. Residues: CASSTGSTGNTIYF.

The chain links TRBV5-1 to TRBJ1-2; 7 bases are a match to TRBD1. Unmatched junction bases numbered 3, after V lost 0 bases and J lost 4 bases. Germline V gene sequence: CDR1 SGHRS, CDR2 YFSETQ. This CDR3 has 14 amino acids. The DNA for the CDR3 is TGCGCCAGCAGCTTGGAGCCAGGGGGCTATGGCTACACCTTC. Protein sequence: CASSLEPGGYGYTF.

The rearrangement joins TRBV15 to TRBJ2-6; 8 bases fit TRBD1. Germline CDR1 reads LNHNV; CDR2 reads YYDKDF (reference sequence). V lost 6 bases, J lost 2 bases, and 9 bases stayed unmatched. The CDR3 consists of 17 residues. The CDR3 sequence is CATSSGTGSAGANVLTF. For the CDR3, the DNA is TGTGCCACCAGTTCTGGGACAGGCTCTGCTGGGGCCAACGTCCTGACTTTC.

This clone has only one observation. The identical CDR3 is also encoded by other nucleotide sequences in the sample. The chain employs TRBV18 and TRBJ2-7; 8 bases align to TRBD1. The length of the CDR3 is 14 residues. V gave up 3 bases and J gave up 3 bases; unmatched junction bases: 4. Germline assignment: CDR1 KGHSH and CDR2 LQKENI. The CDR3: CASSPAGGNYEQYF. The CDR3 region has the DNA TGTGCCAGCTCACCCGCAGGGGGCAACTACGAGCAGTACTTC.

The V and J genes are TRBV18 and TRBJ2-7; 10 bases map to TRBD2. CDR3 length equals 16 residues. Per germline, CDR1 KGHSH and CDR2 LQKENI. Trimming at V came to 2 bases and at J to 4 bases, leaving 8 bases not matched to a gene. This CDR3 is CASSPNLIAGGYEQYF. CDR3 coding DNA: TGTGCCAGCTCACCAAATCTGATAGCGGGAGGTTACGAGCAGTACTTC.

The rearrangement joins TRBV9 to TRBJ1-1, with TRBD1 as a possible D gene (5 bases). V was trimmed by 2 bases and J by 1 base, leaving 12 bases between them. The CDR3 totals 15 residues. Germline lookup yields CDR1 SGDLS and CDR2 YYNGEE. The CDR3 nucleotides are TGTGCCAGCAGCGTGGAGGGCAGGGCGAACACTGAAGCTTTCTTT. The encoded protein is CASSVEGRANTEAFF. Looking up the rest from reference TRBV9 and TRBJ1-1 gives the full variable domain: DSGVTQTPKHLITATGQRVTLRCSPRSGDLSVYWYQQSLDQGLQFLIQYYNGEERAKGNILERFSAQQFPDLHSELNLSSLELGDSALYFCASSVEGRANTEAFFGQGTRLTVV.

This chain connects TRBV30 to TRBJ1-4; no reliable D call. CDR3 length equals 11 residues. The V gene's germline CDR1 is GTSNPN and CDR2 SVGIG (reference sequence). V dropped 6 bases and J dropped 4 bases, with 6 bases sitting between them. CDR3 coding DNA: TGTGCCTGTATGGTTAATGAAAAACTGTTTTTT. Its protein product is CACMVNEKLFF.

V gene TRBV19 combines with J gene TRBJ2-1; 12 bases agree with TRBD2. Losses at the gene ends were 6 bases for V and 7 bases for J; bases not matched to a gene: 7. This CDR3 comprises 15 residues. CDR1 and CDR2 from the germline V gene are LNHDA and SQIVND (reference sequence). The CDR3 coding sequence is TGTGCCAGTAGACGACTAGCGGGAGATGGGAATGAGCAGTTCTTC. It codes for CASRRLAGDGNEQFF.

This clone has just a few counts. The chain links TRBV5-8 to TRBJ2-1, with D perhaps matching TRBD2 (6 bases). The germline V gene encodes CDR1 SGHTS and CDR2 YDEGEE. The V end was cut by 3 bases, the J end by 4 bases, with 14 bases between. This CDR3 has 15 residues. The CDR3 DNA reads TGTGCCAGCAGCTCTAAAGGGACTGGTTACAATGAGCAGTTCTTC. It translates to CASSSKGTGYNEQFF. The whole variable domain, remainder taken from reference TRBV5-8 and TRBJ2-1, is EAGVTQSPTHLIKTRGQQATLRCSPISGHTSVYWYQQALGLGLQFLLWYDEGEERNRGNFPPRFSGRQFPNYSSELNVNALELEDSALYLCASSSKGTGYNEQFFGPGTRLTVL.

The V call is TRBV6-6, the J call TRBJ2-7, with D possibly matching TRBD1 (5 bases). This CDR3 comprises 15 residues. Germline V gives CDR1 MNHNY, CDR2 SVGAGI (reference sequence). The V gene lost 0 bases and the J gene lost 0 bases, with 9 bases spanning the gap. CDR3 region: CASSYSTDSSYEQYF. In nucleotides, the CDR3 is TGTGCCAGCAGTTACTCCACTGACAGCTCCTACGAGCAGTACTTC.

Here the CDR3 reads CASSLEGGEAYEQYF. DNA of the CDR3: TGTGCCAGCAGCTTAGAGGGCGGGGAGGCCTACGAGCAGTACTTC. V gene TRBV7-9 combines with J gene TRBJ2-7, with D perhaps matching TRBD2 (6 bases). The CDR3 consists of 15 residues. The V end lost 1 base, the J end lost 2 bases, and 12 bases lay between the germline ends. Germline CDR1 reads SEHNR; CDR2 reads FQNEAQ (reference sequence).

The V call is TRBV7-9, the J call TRBJ2-5; TRBD1 matches at 8 bases. The length of the CDR3 is 15 residues. V lost 4 bases and J lost 5; bases outside the gene matches: 9. The germline V gene encodes CDR1 SEHNR and CDR2 FQNEAQ (reference sequence). Written as DNA, the CDR3 is TGTGCCAGCAGCTCGGACAGGGTGGAGACGGAGACCCAGTACTTC. It is translated as CASSSDRVETETQYF.

The table lists this clone with a count of one. The rearrangement joins TRBV11-3 to TRBJ2-5; perhaps D is TRBD1 or TRBD2 (6 bases each). From germline, CDR1 is SGHNT and CDR2 YENEEA. The CDR3 length is 13 residues. Between the trimmed V and J ends, which lost 6 bases and 4 bases, there was a span of 12 bases. The CDR3 DNA is TGTGCCAGCAGGAGAGGGGGGCGAGAGACCCAGTACTTC. Translating it yields CASRRGGRETQYF.

This clone was detected a few times. The chain links TRBV5-4 to TRBJ2-7; 11 bases agree with TRBD2. This CDR3 comprises 14 residues. Germline CDR1 reads SGHNT; CDR2 reads YYREEE (reference sequence). Trimming took 3 bases from V and 9 from J; bases not matched to a gene: 8. CDR3 in amino acids: CASSSRTSGRGQYF. CDR3 DNA sequence: TGTGCCAGCAGCTCTAGGACTAGCGGGCGGGGGCAGTACTTC.

CDR3 region: CASSQALAESYEQYF. In nucleotides, the CDR3 is TGCGCCAGCAGCCAAGCATTGGCGGAGAGTTACGAGCAGTACTTC. The chain carries TRBV4-3 and TRBJ2-7; D is undetermined. The CDR3 covers 15 residues. The germline V gene encodes CDR1 LGHNA and CDR2 YSLEER. The ends were cut back, 1 base at V and 4 bases at J, with 14 bases in the middle.

The chain is built from TRBV7-8 and TRBJ2-2; D ambiguous. Germline V gene lookup returns CDR1 SGHVS and CDR2 FQNEAQ. This CDR3 spans 14 amino acids. V was shortened by 1 base and J by 7 bases, with 10 bases between the two germline ends. The CDR3, as DNA: TGTGCCAGCAGCTTAGGTCTGCTAGTCGGGGAGCTGTTTTTT. Amino acids: CASSLGLLVGELFF.

This clone was counted a single time. The chain carries TRBV11-2 and TRBJ2-7, with D possibly TRBD1 on 5 matching bases. Germline V gene data show CDR1 as SGHAT and CDR2 as FQNNGV. This CDR3 has 15 residues. Trimming pared 0 bases from V and 5 bases from J, leaving 14 bases between. The CDR3 DNA sequence: TGTGCCAGCAGCTTAGATAGGGGTAGCTTCCACGAGCAGTACTTC. Its translation is CASSLDRGSFHEQYF.